The 6 T cell receptor beta chains listed next were all sequenced from one sample in a study of Graves' ophthalmopathy and Graves' hyperthyroidism. As the template, RNA transcripts were used to amplify TCR beta CDR3 regions. Following a first-round RT-PCR that used HTBI primers, a second-round multiplex PCR was carried out. TCRdb called the multiplex PCR reads again in MiXCR, with one record for every CDR3 protein. The data contain over 500,000 distinct CDR3 sequences, about 20% of them singletons. Sequences were obtained from peripheral blood. Receptors were obtained from a woman between 18 and 29 years old with stable Graves' hyperthyroidism. Some clones in this sample may be carry-over from other donors' samples.

This clonotype was counted many times. The chain combines TRBV13 with TRBJ1-6; D unclear. V lost 6 bases and J 7 bases, leaving 16 bases between the germline ends. CDR1 is PRHDT, CDR2 FYEKMQ, per germline (reference sequence). This CDR3 spans 15 amino acids. The DNA of the CDR3 is TGTGCCAGCAGAATTCTAGGCCTGGCGAATTCACCCCTCCACTTT. Translated, it gives CASRILGLANSPLHF.

This clonotype has a count of ten or more. The rearrangement links TRBV13 to TRBJ1-2; D gene ambiguous. The CDR3 is made up of 12 amino acids. The germline V gene has CDR1 PRHDT and CDR2 FYEKMQ (reference sequence). The germline V and J ends were trimmed by 6 bases and 4 bases, with 9 bases remaining between them. CDR3 nucleotide sequence: TGTGCCAGCAGGAGAGGAGGCTATGGCTACACCTTC. This encodes CASRRGGYGYTF.

This clonotype was found many times. The chain joins TRBV5-6 to TRBJ2-7; maybe TRBD1 (6 bases). This CDR3 is built from 14 residues. Trimming pared 2 bases from V and 5 bases from J, leaving 14 bases between. The germline V gene encodes CDR1 SGHDT and CDR2 YYEEEE. The CDR3 loop reads CASSFGSGAHEQYF. In DNA, the CDR3 is TGTGCCAGCAGCTTTGGTTCAGGGGCGCACGAGCAGTACTTC.

This clonotype was counted only a few times. The V call is TRBV3-1, the J call TRBJ2-7; possible D gene TRBD1, 5 bases. Trimming removed 3 bases from V and 10 bases from J, with 19 bases in between. Germline CDR1 reads LGHDT; CDR2 reads YNNKEL (reference sequence). This CDR3 contains 14 residues. The CDR3 DNA reads as TGTGCCAGCAGCCAGAAAAGGCTAAGGGGCCCCCAGTACTTC. Its protein is CASSQKRLRGPQYF.

This clonotype has at least ten counts. V gene TRBV10-2 combines with J gene TRBJ2-7; D remains unclear. CDR3 size: 13 residues. V lost 0 bases and J lost 12, with 15 bases in between. Germline V gene lookup returns CDR1 WSHSY and CDR2 SAAADI. The CDR3 bases are TGCGCCAGCAGTGAGTCGAGGTGGAGCGTGCCGTACTTC. This codes for CASSESRWSVPYF.

The chain is built from TRBV12-3 or TRBV12-4 and TRBJ2-2, with D tentatively TRBD1 (6 bases). The CDR3 is 16 residues long. The V and J ends lost 6 bases and 5 bases respectively, with 19 bases between them. DNA for the CDR3: TGTGCCAGCAGATCTCTCAGGGGCGCGGAAACCGGGGAGCTGTTTTTT. Translated: CASRSLRGAETGELFF.